The 29 T cell receptor beta chains listed next were all sequenced from one sample in a study of blood T cell repertoires in COVID-19. Clones were read by immunoSEQ multiplex PCR, and TCRdb kept only the in-frame ones, dropping some. Of 50,000 to 80,000 clones in the sample, around 80% were seen once. Sequencing was performed on peripheral blood. The receptors come from a man aged 55 to 70 with COVID-19, enrolled during active disease.

CDR3 loop: CASSVASSGPQETQYF. Here the CDR3 DNA reads TGTGCCAGCAGCGTAGCGTCCAGCGGGCCGCAAGAGACCCAGTACTTC. The genes are TRBV9 and TRBJ2-5; weak D call: TRBD2 (6 bases). Trimming cost V 0 bases and J 2 bases, with 14 bases left between them. This CDR3 has 16 residues. Germline CDR1 SGDLS, CDR2 YYNGEE.

This chain connects TRBV5-4 to TRBJ2-7, with 11 bases matching TRBD2. V was clipped by 7 bases and J by 5 bases; unmatched bases: 14. Per germline, CDR1 SGHNT and CDR2 YYREEE (reference sequence). The length of the CDR3 is 16 residues. CDR3: CASFTPTSGSPHEQYF. DNA for the CDR3: TGTGCCAGCTTTACCCCAACTAGCGGGAGCCCCCACGAGCAGTACTTC.

This chain connects TRBV3-1 (or the pseudogene TRBV3-2) to TRBJ2-1, with 10 positions matching TRBD2. In germline, CDR1 is LGHDT, CDR2 YNNKEL (reference sequence). The CDR3 is 15 amino acids. The V segment lost 3 bases and the J segment 7 bases; nucleotides outside the gene matches: 6. The CDR3 DNA sequence: TGTGCCAGCAGCCAGCAAGCGGGAGGGTATAATGAGCAGTTCTTC. Translated, it gives CASSQQAGGYNEQFF.

The V gene is TRBV4-1, the J gene TRBJ2-7; D is unclear. The CDR3 is 14 amino acids. From germline, CDR1 is MGHRA and CDR2 YSYEKL. With 0 bases removed from V and 1 base from J, the gap between germline ends came to 7 bases. DNA of the CDR3: TGCGCCAGCAGCCAAGATTCACGGTCCTACGAGCAGTACTTC. Translation gives CASSQDSRSYEQYF.

The rearrangement uses TRBV5-6 and TRBJ1-2; D is perhaps TRBD1 (5 bases). Trimming removed 4 bases at V and 5 bases at J, with 9 bases between. CDR3 length: 12 residues. Germline V gene data show CDR1 as SGHDT and CDR2 as YYEEEE. The CDR3 nucleotides are TGTGCCAGCAGCCAACAGGAATATGGCTACACCTTC. This encodes CASSQQEYGYTF.

The chain joins TRBV7-9 to TRBJ2-2; no definite D call. The V gene's germline CDR1 is SEHNR and CDR2 FQNEAQ (reference sequence). V dropped 3 bases and J dropped 4 bases, with 12 bases sitting between them. The length of the CDR3 is 15 residues. The CDR3 DNA reads TGTGCCAGCAGCTTTTCTACAGTTCCCACCGGGGAGCTGTTTTTT. Protein: CASSFSTVPTGELFF.

V and J are TRBV6-2 or TRBV6-3 and TRBJ2-2; no clear D gene. The length of the CDR3 is 14 residues. Germline assignment: CDR1 MNHEY and CDR2 SVGEGT. Trimming stripped 5 bases from V and 4 bases from J, with 11 bases between. The CDR3 protein is CASSRQPGTGELFF. In DNA form, the CDR3 reads TGTGCCAGCAGTCGTCAGCCGGGCACCGGGGAGCTGTTTTTT.

The chain has TRBV9 and TRBJ2-1; possibly TRBD1 for D (6 bases). The CDR3 spans 13 residues. From germline, CDR1 is SGDLS and CDR2 YYNGEE. V dropped 4 bases and J dropped 9 bases, with 14 bases sitting between them. The chain's CDR3 is CASSPGQGSEQFF. The CDR3 DNA sequence: TGTGCCAGCAGCCCCGGGCAGGGGAGTGAGCAGTTCTTC.

The rearrangement uses TRBV25-1 and TRBJ1-6, with TRBD1 as a possible D gene (5 bases). The length of the CDR3 is 15 residues. The germline V and J ends were trimmed by 3 bases and 13 bases, with 19 bases remaining between them. CDR1 and CDR2 from the germline V gene are MGHDK and SYGVNS. This chain's CDR3 is CASSDRDSPPGPLHF. The CDR3 DNA reads TGTGCCAGCAGTGACCGGGACTCCCCCCCGGGTCCCCTCCACTTT.

The genes are TRBV7-2 and TRBJ2-7; 9 nucleotides line up with TRBD2. V lost 4 bases, J lost 5 bases, and 3 bases stayed unmatched. The CDR3 runs 13 residues. Per germline, CDR1 SGHTA and CDR2 FQGNSA. CDR3 nucleotide sequence: TGTGCCAGCAGCTCGGGACTAGCTCACGAGCAGTACTTC. This gives the protein CASSSGLAHEQYF.

The V call is TRBV6-5, the J call TRBJ1-1; tentatively, D is TRBD1 (5 bases). V dropped 6 bases and J dropped 0 bases, with 8 bases sitting between them. The CDR3 sequence is 13 residues long. Germline CDR1 reads MNHEY; CDR2 reads SVGAGI. The CDR3 loop is CASRRQMNTEAFF. CDR3 nucleotides: TGTGCCAGCAGGCGACAGATGAACACTGAAGCTTTCTTT.

The chain employs TRBV28 and TRBJ1-1; D is unresolved. The CDR3 extends over 11 amino acids. The V and J ends lost 7 bases and 1 base respectively, with 4 bases between them. Germline lookup yields CDR1 MDHEN and CDR2 SYDVKM. The CDR3 protein is CASTRNTEAFF. The CDR3 nucleotides read TGTGCCAGCACCCGGAACACTGAAGCTTTCTTT. Full variable domain (missing parts from reference TRBV28 and TRBJ1-1): DVKVTQSSRYLVKRTGEKVFLECVQDMDHENMFWYRQDPGLGLRLIYFSYDVKMKEKGDIPEGYSVSREKKERFSLILESASTNQTSMYLCASTRNTEAFFGQGTRLTVV.

This clone was detected once. The chain has TRBV19 and TRBJ2-5; the match to TRBD2 covers 13 bases. The J segment lost 5 bases and the V segment lost 6 bases, leaving 9 bases of the junction unmatched. CDR1 is LNHDA, CDR2 SQIVND, per germline (reference sequence). There are 16 residues in the CDR3. The CDR3 loop is CASSGTSGEFWETQYF. Here the CDR3 DNA reads TGTGCCAGTAGCGGGACTAGCGGGGAATTCTGGGAGACCCAGTACTTC.

J is TRBJ2-1 and V is TRBV5-1; D ambiguous. This CDR3 comprises 13 residues. Germline V gene data show CDR1 as SGHRS and CDR2 as YFSETQ. Trimming stripped 0 bases from V and 5 bases from J, with 6 bases between. CDR3 coding DNA: TGCGCCAGCAGCTTGGACAGAAACAATGAGCAGTTCTTC. Protein product: CASSLDRNNEQFF.

The J gene is TRBJ2-1, the V gene TRBV5-4; no definite D call. The V gene lost 4 bases and the J gene lost 5 bases, with 4 bases spanning the gap. Germline V gives CDR1 SGHNT, CDR2 YYREEE (reference sequence). This CDR3 spans 11 amino acids. The CDR3 sequence is CASSLNNEQFF. In nucleotides, the CDR3 is TGTGCCAGCAGCCTAAACAATGAGCAGTTCTTC.

J is TRBJ2-7 and V is TRBV5-1, with TRBD1 identical over 7 bases. Per the germline V gene, CDR1 is SGHRS and CDR2 is YFSETQ. V was pared by 0 bases and J by 4 bases, with 4 bases of the junction left unmatched. This CDR3 comprises 14 residues. The DNA for the CDR3 is TGCGCCAGCAGCTTGGAGGGACAGCTTTACGAGCAGTACTTC. As protein: CASSLEGQLYEQYF.

This clone was detected only once. V is TRBV3-1 (or the pseudogene TRBV3-2) and J is TRBJ2-3; D might be TRBD2 (5 bases). CDR1 is LGHDT, CDR2 YNNKEL, per germline (reference sequence). There are 17 residues in the CDR3. Trimming left V 0 bases short and J 5 bases short, with 18 bases between. The CDR3: CASSQEGRLRIRDTQYF. For the CDR3, the DNA is TGTGCCAGCAGCCAAGAAGGGAGACTACGCATTCGAGATACGCAGTATTTT.

The chain has TRBV3-1 (or the pseudogene TRBV3-2) and TRBJ1-6; tentatively, D is TRBD1 (5 bases). The V end was cut by 0 bases, the J end by 7 bases, with 16 bases between. The CDR3 length is 17 residues. Per germline, CDR1 LGHDT and CDR2 YNNKEL (reference sequence). The CDR3 DNA reads as TGTGCCAGCAGCCAAGATCGTTTCGGGGGTATCAATTCACCCCTCCACTTT. It encodes CASSQDRFGGINSPLHF.

The chain uses TRBV28 and TRBJ1-1; D is unclear. V gave up 3 bases and J gave up 11 bases, with 22 bases separating them. Germline V gene sequence: CDR1 MDHEN, CDR2 SYDVKM. The CDR3 totals 15 residues. The CDR3 region has the DNA TGTGCCAGCAGTTTTTCTCTAGGTAAGGCAGTGGAGGCTTTCTTT. It encodes CASSFSLGKAVEAFF.

The V and J genes are TRBV19 and TRBJ1-2; unclear D gene. The CDR3 length is 14 residues. Germline loops: CDR1 LNHDA, CDR2 SQIVND (reference sequence). Trimming shortened V by 7 bases and J by 7 bases, and 19 bases separated the two germline ends. CDR3 bases: TGTGCCAGTAACGGTAGAGAAGGAAGCGGTGGCTACACCTTC. This codes for CASNGREGSGGYTF.

This chain joins TRBV29-1 and TRBJ2-1; 9 nucleotides match TRBD2. J gave up 7 bases and V 7 bases, and 11 bases lay outside the gene matches. Germline CDR1 reads SQVTM; CDR2 reads ANQGSEA. The CDR3 loop spans 14 amino acids. The chain's CDR3 is CSAPLGLAGNEQFF. As DNA, the CDR3 is TGCAGCGCTCCGTTGGGACTAGCAGGGAATGAGCAGTTCTTC.

This sequence joins TRBV5-6 and TRBJ1-2, with TRBD1 matching over 9 bases. The CDR3 covers 16 residues. V dropped 4 bases and J dropped 3; count of bases not matched to a gene: 10. The germline V gene encodes CDR1 SGHDT and CDR2 YYEEEE. The CDR3: CASSLPAGQGDYGYTF. The DNA of the CDR3 is TGTGCCAGCAGCCTACCCGCGGGACAGGGTGACTATGGCTACACCTTC.

V is TRBV24-1 and J is TRBJ1-2; D perhaps matches TRBD1 (6 bases). The CDR3 sequence is 13 residues long. Germline CDR1 KGHDR, CDR2 SFDVKD. The V end lost 5 bases, the J end lost 6 bases, and 12 bases lay between the germline ends. CDR3 in DNA: TGTGCCACCAGTGGAAGGGGGATGGATGGCTACACCTTC. Residues: CATSGRGMDGYTF.

This chain joins TRBV28 and TRBJ1-2, with 8 bases aligning to TRBD1. The germline V gene encodes CDR1 MDHEN and CDR2 SYDVKM. This CDR3 has 12 residues. J lost 7 bases, V lost 6 bases, and 4 bases had no gene match. CDR3 in DNA: TGTGCCAGCAGCCAAACAGGGGGTGGCTACACCTTC. Its translation: CASSQTGGGYTF.

The chain combines TRBV7-2 with TRBJ2-3; 9 nucleotides agree with TRBD2. The length of the CDR3 is 15 residues. V shed 6 bases and J 5 bases; nucleotides not matched to a gene: 9. In germline, CDR1 is SGHTA, CDR2 FQGNSA. CDR3: CASRRIAGVGDTQYF. In DNA form, the CDR3 reads TGTGCCAGCAGACGTATAGCGGGAGTGGGAGATACGCAGTATTTT.

As for this clone: Compared with germline, one end of the junction differs, possibly owing to a read error. This same CDR3 is encoded by further DNA sequences in the sample. The CDR3 DNA reads TGTGCCAGCAGGTCTGAGGTCAATAATGAAAAATTGTTTTTT. Its translation: CASRSEVNNEKLFF. The chain employs TRBV2 and TRBJ1-4, with D hard to call. Germline lookup yields CDR1 SNHLY and CDR2 FYNNEI. The CDR3 totals 14 residues.

As DNA, the CDR3 is TGTGCCAGCAGCTCCGTCAAGGGGAAGGGCTACGAGCAGTACTTC. Amino acid sequence: CASSSVKGKGYEQYF. The rearrangement links TRBV11-2 to TRBJ2-7; tentatively, D is TRBD1 (5 bases). This CDR3 is 15 amino acids long. CDR1 and CDR2 from the germline V gene are SGHAT and FQNNGV. The V gene lost 4 bases and the J gene lost 3 bases, with 16 bases spanning the gap.

In this sample, this clone turned up a few times. This chain links TRBV11-2 with TRBJ2-7; the D gene is possibly TRBD2 (6 bases). CDR3 length: 14 residues. The V gene lost 5 bases and the J gene lost 1 base, with 12 bases spanning the gap. From germline, CDR1 is SGHAT and CDR2 FQNNGV. This CDR3 is CASSPGDSSYEQYF. CDR3 DNA: TGTGCCAGCAGCCCCGGGGACTCTTCCTACGAGCAGTACTTC. Looking up the rest from reference TRBV11-2 and TRBJ2-7 gives the full variable domain: EAGVAQSPRYKIIEKRQSVAFWCNPISGHATLYWYQQILGQGPKLLIQFQNNGVVDDSQLPKDRFSAERLKGVDSTLKIQPAKLEDSAVYLCASSPGDSSYEQYFGPGTRLTVT.

The chain has TRBV7-9 and TRBJ1-1, with D hard to call. The CDR3 sequence is 14 residues long. V lost 0 bases to trimming and J lost 4 bases, with 9 bases between them. Germline V CDR1 and CDR2: SEHNR, FQNEAQ (reference sequence). The CDR3 here is CASSLASVGTEAFF. In DNA, the CDR3 is TGTGCCAGCAGCTTAGCCTCAGTTGGCACTGAAGCTTTCTTT.